One and the same sample provided the 32 T cell receptor beta chains below, sequenced in a study of shared clonotypes between healthy human individuals. TCRdb keeps only in-frame clones here, not all; method: immunoSEQ multiplex PCR. The profile shows about 460,000 clones, around 77% of them singletons. The sample comprised PBMCs. Every receptor here comes from a woman between 35 and 50 years old in good health. Some clones in this sample may be carry-over from other donors' samples.

The chain employs TRBV28 and TRBJ1-2, with 9 bases lining up with TRBD1. The length of the CDR3 is 16 residues. The germline V gene encodes CDR1 MDHEN and CDR2 SYDVKM. The V and J ends lost 1 base and 7 bases, in that order; junction bases with no gene match: 10. The CDR3 here is CASSLSTGGSLGGYTF. Written as DNA, the CDR3 is TGTGCCAGCAGTTTATCCACAGGGGGCTCACTGGGTGGCTACACCTTC.

The rearrangement uses TRBV19 and TRBJ2-7; D not resolved. V was shortened by 8 bases and J by 6 bases, with 11 bases between the two germline ends. The CDR3 length is 11 residues. Germline CDR1 is LNHDA and CDR2 is SQIVND (reference sequence). The CDR3 sequence is CASGQIGEQYF. The CDR3 nucleotides read TGTGCCAGTGGCCAAATAGGCGAGCAGTACTTC.

Remarks on this clone: Other nucleotide sequences in the sample specify the same CDR3. V is TRBV9 and J is TRBJ2-5; 7 bases map to TRBD1. CDR1 is SGDLS, CDR2 YYNGEE, per germline. V shed 4 bases and J 4 bases; nucleotides not matched to a gene: 7. The CDR3 runs to 14 residues. CDR3 region: CASSPRQGRETQYF. CDR3 DNA: TGTGCCAGCAGCCCCAGACAGGGTAGAGAGACCCAGTACTTC.

The chain joins TRBV18 to TRBJ1-1; TRBD1 might be the D (6 bases). Between the trimmed V and J ends, which lost 5 bases and 7 bases, there was a span of 11 bases. CDR1 KGHSH and CDR2 LQKENI come from the germline V gene. The CDR3 is made up of 12 amino acids. The CDR3, as DNA: TGTGCCAGCTCAACTACCAGGGGTGAAGCTTTCTTT. It specifies CASSTTRGEAFF.

This chain joins TRBV15 and TRBJ2-5, with D perhaps TRBD1 (5 bases). Trimming took 1 base from V and 2 from J, leaving 11 bases between them. CDR1 and CDR2 (germline): LNHNV, YYDKDF (reference sequence). The CDR3 is 15 amino acids. The CDR3 nucleotides are TGTGCCACCAGCAGAGGTGAAAGGGGTCAAGAGACCCAGTACTTC. Residues: CATSRGERGQETQYF.

This chain joins TRBV5-4 and TRBJ2-3; a possible D gene is TRBD1 (6 bases). V lost 6 bases and J 0 bases, leaving 14 bases between the germline ends. In germline, CDR1 is SGHNT, CDR2 YYREEE (reference sequence). CDR3 size: 15 residues. CDR3 sequence (DNA): TGTGCCAGCAAAAACAGGGAACGTAGCACAGATACGCAGTATTTT. It codes for CASKNRERSTDTQYF.

The chain uses TRBV30 and TRBJ2-7; 8 positions match TRBD2. The CDR3 is made up of 14 amino acids. V lost 0 bases to trimming and J lost 6 bases; unmatched junction nucleotides: 7. The germline V gene encodes CDR1 GTSNPN and CDR2 SVGIG (reference sequence). The CDR3 spells CAWSVKRELREQYF. The CDR3 region has the DNA TGTGCCTGGAGTGTGAAGCGGGAGCTGCGCGAGCAGTACTTC. Together with reference TRBV30 and TRBJ2-7, the CDR3 gives the full variable domain: SQTIHQWPATLVQPVGSPLSLECTVEGTSNPNLYWYRQAAGRGLQLLFYSVGIGQISSEVPQNLSASRPQDRQFILSSKKLLLSDSGFYLCAWSVKRELREQYFGPGTRLTVT.

Turning to this clone: This likely came from a read error, as a far larger clone is one base away. The V gene is TRBV29-1, the J gene TRBJ1-1, with TRBD1 identical over 10 bases. The CDR3 length is 13 residues. Germline CDR1 reads SQVTM; CDR2 reads ANQGSEA. CDR3 protein: CSGGQGRDTEASF. The DNA of the CDR3 is TGCAGCGGGGGACAGGGGAGGGACACTGAAGCTTCCTTT.

This chain joins TRBV13 and TRBJ2-2; D is possibly TRBD2 (6 bases). The CDR3 covers 17 residues. In germline, CDR1 is PRHDT, CDR2 FYEKMQ (reference sequence). V was cut by 0 bases and J by 1 base, with 12 bases left in between. The CDR3 loop is CASSLGPSGVNTGELFF. The DNA of the CDR3 is TGTGCCAGCAGCTTAGGCCCGTCGGGAGTGAACACCGGGGAGCTGTTTTTT.

This chain uses TRBV7-9 with TRBJ2-5, with 8 bases matching TRBD1. This CDR3 is 15 amino acids long. CDR1 and CDR2 from the germline V gene are SEHNR and FQNEAQ (reference sequence). Losses at the gene ends were 5 bases for V and 5 bases for J; bases not matched to a gene: 10. CDR3 in amino acids: CASSPQTGVGETQYF. For the CDR3, the DNA is TGTGCCAGCAGCCCCCAGACAGGGGTAGGGGAGACCCAGTACTTC.

The chain links TRBV19 to TRBJ2-7; D remains unclear. Germline assignment: CDR1 LNHDA and CDR2 SQIVND (reference sequence). V was pared by 3 bases and J by 3 bases, with 15 bases between. The CDR3 is 15 residues long. The CDR3 region has the DNA TGTGCCAGTAGTATGGGGTTCGCTAACTACTACGAGCAGTACTTC. Residues: CASSMGFANYYEQYF.

V is TRBV4-1 and J is TRBJ1-2; tentative D call: TRBD1 (5 bases). Germline V gene lookup returns CDR1 MGHRA and CDR2 YSYEKL. Trimming shortened V by 4 bases and J by 3 bases, and 15 bases separated the two germline ends. The CDR3 totals 15 residues. Written as DNA, the CDR3 is TGCGCCAGCAGCCGAGCCGGCAGGGAGTACTATGGCTACACCTTC. It encodes CASSRAGREYYGYTF.

The chain carries TRBV10-3 and TRBJ2-2; 11 nucleotides agree with TRBD2. Germline trimming cut 4 bases from V and 3 bases from J; bases unmatched to any gene: 7. Germline loops: CDR1 ENHRY, CDR2 SYGVKD. The CDR3 length is 17 residues. This CDR3 is CAISVSGLAEHTGELFF. CDR3 sequence (DNA): TGTGCCATCAGTGTGTCGGGACTAGCGGAGCACACCGGGGAGCTGTTTTTT.

V is TRBV9 and J is TRBJ2-1, with D possibly matching TRBD2 (5 bases). Germline CDR1 and CDR2: SGDLS and YYNGEE. The CDR3 loop spans 18 amino acids. Trimming took 0 bases from V and 1 from J, leaving 17 bases between them. Written as DNA, the CDR3 is TGTGCCAGCAGCGTAGCTGGGCTAGCTTCTTCTTCCTACAATGAGCAGTTCTTC. Its protein is CASSVAGLASSSYNEQFF. The complete variable domain, with remaining parts taken from reference TRBV9 and TRBJ2-1, reads DSGVTQTPKHLITATGQRVTLRCSPRSGDLSVYWYQQSLDQGLQFLIQYYNGEERAKGNILERFSAQQFPDLHSELNLSSLELGDSALYFCASSVAGLASSSYNEQFFGPGTRLTVL.

The CDR3 protein is CASSPQGSEDTQYF. CDR3 DNA: TGTGCCAGCAGCCCACAGGGTTCGGAGGATACGCAGTATTTT. V usage is TRBV7-3 and J usage is TRBJ2-3; possibly TRBD1 for D (6 bases). Trimming stripped 5 bases from V and 6 bases from J, with 15 bases between. Germline lookup yields CDR1 SGHTA and CDR2 FQGTGA. The CDR3 has 14 amino acids. The full variable domain, in which reference TRBV7-3 and TRBJ2-3 provide the parts outside the CDR3, is GAGVSQTPSNKVTEKGKYVELRCDPISGHTALYWYRQSLGQGPEFLIYFQGTGAADDSGLPNDRFFAVRPEGSVSTLKIQRTERGDSAVYLCASSPQGSEDTQYFGPGTRLTVL.

The V gene is TRBV4-2, the J gene TRBJ1-5; 8 positions match TRBD1. Germline-derived CDR1 and CDR2 are LGHNA and YNFKEQ. The trim removed 5 bases at V and 0 bases at J, leaving 3 bases unmatched. The CDR3 runs 15 residues. CDR3 sequence: CASSAQGDSNQPQHF. The CDR3 DNA reads as TGTGCCAGCAGCGCACAGGGGGATAGCAATCAGCCCCAGCATTTT.

This clone appeared many times. This chain links TRBV29-1 with TRBJ2-7; 12 bases map to TRBD2. This CDR3 spans 14 amino acids. Germline assignment: CDR1 SQVTM and CDR2 ANQGSEA. Trimming removed 4 bases from V and 3 bases from J; junction bases left unmatched: 4. CDR3 residues: CSVVASGRVYEQYF. The CDR3 bases are TGCAGCGTTGTGGCTAGCGGGAGGGTCTACGAGCAGTACTTC.

V and J are TRBV6-4 and TRBJ2-7, with TRBD1 identical over 9 bases. The junction had 6 bases not matched to a gene; V was cut back by 0 bases and J by 6 bases. CDR3 length equals 15 residues. Germline CDR1 MRHNA, CDR2 SNTAGT. The CDR3 DNA sequence: TGTGCCAGCAGTGACTCGGTGAGACAGGGGGGCGAGCAGTACTTC. Its translation: CASSDSVRQGGEQYF.

This chain uses TRBV28 with TRBJ1-1; D might be TRBD1 (6 bases). V was cut by 5 bases and J by 7 bases, with 17 bases left in between. CDR1 and CDR2 from the germline V gene are MDHEN and SYDVKM. The CDR3 length is 14 residues. The CDR3 spells CASSLTGKVNEAFF. DNA of the CDR3: TGTGCCAGCAGTCTTACAGGGAAAGTTAATGAAGCTTTCTTT.

This clone was counted between two and nine times. The CDR3 nucleotides read TGTGCCAGCCGGAGCGGGTTTCCCCCAAATGAGCAGTTCTTC. Amino acid sequence: CASRSGFPPNEQFF. The gene calls are TRBV19 and TRBJ2-1; tentatively, D is TRBD2 (6 bases). The germline V gene encodes CDR1 LNHDA and CDR2 SQIVND (reference sequence). V was cut by 9 bases and J by 7 bases, with 19 bases left in between. The CDR3 spans 14 residues.

J is TRBJ1-1 and V is TRBV15; D is unresolved. This CDR3 has 14 amino acids. Germline V CDR1 and CDR2: LNHNV, YYDKDF (reference sequence). Deletions cut 1 base from V and 1 base from J, with 7 bases between. CDR3 bases: TGTGCCACCAGCAGAGGGGCGCAGAACACTGAAGCTTTCTTT. This sequence encodes CATSRGAQNTEAFF.

This chain uses TRBV5-1 with TRBJ1-3; D gene uncertain. Per the germline V gene, CDR1 is SGHRS and CDR2 is YFSETQ. This CDR3 is 15 amino acids long. Trimming took off 0 bases at V and 1 base at J, with 8 bases between the two ends. CDR3 coding DNA: TGCGCCAGCAGCTTGGGATCGGGTTCTGGAAACACCATATATTTT. This codes for CASSLGSGSGNTIYF.

This chain joins TRBV7-3 and TRBJ2-2; 7 bases are shared with TRBD2. CDR1 is SGHTA and CDR2 is FQGTGA in the germline V gene. V lost 5 bases to trimming and J lost 5 bases; unmatched junction nucleotides: 2. This CDR3 has 13 amino acids. Written as DNA, the CDR3 is TGTGCCAGCAGCCAGGGACTAACCGGGGAGCTGTTTTTT. Protein sequence: CASSQGLTGELFF. The full variable domain, completed using reference TRBV7-3 and TRBJ2-2, is GAGVSQTPSNKVTEKGKYVELRCDPISGHTALYWYRQSLGQGPEFLIYFQGTGAADDSGLPNDRFFAVRPEGSVSTLKIQRTERGDSAVYLCASSQGLTGELFFGEGSRLTVL.

For this clone: This probably arose from a read error, given a far larger clone one base away. V is TRBV28 and J is TRBJ2-7; TRBD2 matches 7 bases. Germline CDR1 MDHEN, CDR2 SYDVKM. The CDR3 is 15 amino acids. J lost 2 bases, V lost 6 bases, and 10 bases had no gene match. Here the CDR3 DNA reads TGTGCCAGCAGCGGACTAGGATGGGTTCCCTACGAGCAGTACTTC. Protein product: CASSGLGWVPYEQYF. The whole variable domain, remainder taken from reference TRBV28 and TRBJ2-7, is DVKVTQSSRYLVKRTGEKVFLECVQDMDHENMFWYRQDPGLGLRLIYFSYDVKMKEKGDIPEGYSVSREKKERFSLILESASTNQTSMYLCASSGLGWVPYEQYFGPGTRLTVT.

The chain couples TRBV11-2 to TRBJ2-1; the match to TRBD1 covers 8 bases. CDR1 is SGHAT and CDR2 is FQNNGV in the germline V gene. The CDR3 consists of 12 residues. The trim removed 4 bases at V and 7 bases at J, leaving 0 bases unmatched. CDR3 amino acids: CASSWDRNEQFF. The CDR3, as DNA: TGTGCCAGCAGCTGGGACAGGAATGAGCAGTTCTTC.

This chain uses TRBV15 with TRBJ2-3; 9 bases align to TRBD1. The length of the CDR3 is 14 residues. Looked up from germline, CDR1 is LNHNV and CDR2 is YYDKDF (reference sequence). Trimming took 5 bases from V and 3 from J; bases not matched to a gene: 3. The CDR3 sequence: CATSRDRATDTQYF. The CDR3 DNA reads TGTGCCACCAGCCGGGACAGGGCGACAGATACGCAGTATTTT.

This chain joins TRBV5-4 and TRBJ1-5, with TRBD1 as a possible D gene (5 bases). Germline CDR1 is SGHNT and CDR2 is YYREEE (reference sequence). CDR3 length: 19 amino acids. The V end was cut by 3 bases, the J end by 0 bases, with 22 bases between. The CDR3 nucleotides are TGTGCCAGCAGCTCACTGGGGACCACGCGGGCTTATAGCAATCAGCCCCAGCATTTT. It specifies CASSSLGTTRAYSNQPQHF.

The CDR3 sequence: CASSKQQGLEQYF. CDR3 nucleotide sequence: TGTGCCAGCAGCAAACAACAGGGGCTCGAGCAGTACTTC. The chain is built from TRBV7-3 and TRBJ2-7, with 7 bases matching TRBD1. V trimming: 5 bases; J trimming: 6 bases; junction bases outside the gene matches: 7. CDR1 and CDR2 (germline): SGHTA, FQGTGA. The CDR3 contains 13 residues.

The count of this clone is one. The J gene is TRBJ2-3, the V gene TRBV7-9; 12 nucleotides align to TRBD2. From germline, CDR1 is SEHNR and CDR2 FQNEAQ (reference sequence). CDR3 length: 16 residues. The V and J ends lost 3 bases and 2 bases, in that order; junction bases with no gene match: 3. The CDR3 DNA is TGTGCCAGCAGCTTGGGGACTAGCGGGCCCACAGATACGCAGTATTTT. Encoded protein: CASSLGTSGPTDTQYF.

This chain uses TRBV5-1 with TRBJ1-3; D is unresolved. Germline values: CDR1 SGHRS, CDR2 YFSETQ. Deletions cut 3 bases from V and 0 bases from J, with 7 bases between. The CDR3 consists of 14 residues. The CDR3 nucleotides read TGCGCCAGCAGCTGGGAGAGCTCTGGAAACACCATATATTTT. The encoded protein is CASSWESSGNTIYF.

As for this clone: A read error is the likely source, as a far larger clone sits one nucleotide away. The rearrangement joins TRBV5-1 to TRBJ2-2, with 13 bases aligning to TRBD2. The CDR3 extends over 18 amino acids. From germline, CDR1 is SGHRS and CDR2 YFSETQ. The CDR3 spells CASSLRTSGSPSTGEPFF. As DNA, the CDR3 is TGCGCCAGCAGCCTTCGGACTAGCGGGAGCCCATCCACCGGGGAGCCGTTTTTT.

The J gene is TRBJ1-1, the V gene TRBV30; D is unresolved. CDR1 and CDR2 (germline): GTSNPN, SVGIG (reference sequence). The CDR3 extends over 14 amino acids. Deletions cut 3 bases from V and 6 bases from J, with 17 bases between. The CDR3 is CAWRTDPMGSEAFF. CDR3 coding DNA: TGTGCCTGGAGGACCGACCCCATGGGTTCTGAAGCTTTCTTT.